The clone carrying this T cell receptor beta chain was detected many times. CDR1 SGHAT and CDR2 FQDESV come from the germline V gene (reference sequence). Trimming removed 6 bases from V and 2 bases from J, with 13 bases in between. The CDR3 covers 14 residues. TCR beta CDR3 regions were amplified from RNA transcripts. An initial round of RT-PCR targeting the TCR CDR3 relied on the HTBI primer set. A single record per CDR3 protein comes from TCRdb applying MiXCR to the multiplex PCR reads. The data hold 300,000 to 450,000 distinct CDR3 sequences, with 14% observed a single time. The data are from a study of T cells in Graves' hyperthyroidism and ophthalmopathy.

The TCR sequence derives from a woman aged 25 to 39 with Graves' ophthalmopathy. The specimen was blood. This chain joins TRBV11-1 and TRBJ1-1, with a tentative D call TRBD1 (6 bases). The CDR3 sequence: CASRLGQSNTEAFF. The CDR3 coding sequence is TGTGCCAGCAGACTTGGACAGTCTAACACTGAAGCTTTCTTT.